A selection of T cell receptor beta chains follows, all from one sample in a study of blood T cell repertoires in COVID-19. Sequenced by immunoSEQ multiplex PCR; TCRdb stores in-frame clones only, minus some. In the table there are about 220,000 clones, 80% to 85% of which are singletons. Sequencing used peripheral blood. The receptor set was obtained from a man aged 25-40 years with active or convalescent COVID-19. CDR3s include the opening cysteine and the closing phenylalanine or tryptophan. Each record gives: D gene, clone size, V gene, J gene, CDR3 protein, CDR3 DNA. D genes are given only for firm matches. Expanded clones are given a class, and other clones once, few, many or no size at all.

d_gene: TRBD1
abundance: .
v_gene: TRBV7-2
j_gene: TRBJ1-3
CDR3aa: CASSTGGSGNTIYF
CDR3nt: TGTGCCAGCAGCACAGGGGGCTCTGGAAACACCATATATTTT

d_gene: TRBD2
abundance: .
v_gene: TRBV28
j_gene: TRBJ2-3
CDR3aa: CASSSSGGGIDTQYF
CDR3nt: TGTGCCAGCAGTTCTAGCGGGGGAGGAATAGATACGCAGTATTTT

d_gene: TRBD1
abundance: .
v_gene: TRBV11-2
j_gene: TRBJ2-4
CDR3aa: CASSKTGFWVQYF
CDR3nt: TGTGCCAGCAGCAAGACAGGGTTTTGGGTTCAGTACTTC

d_gene: .
abundance: .
v_gene: TRBV30
j_gene: TRBJ1-5
CDR3aa: CAWSPEYSNQPQHF
CDR3nt: TGTGCCTGGAGTCCAGAATATAGCAATCAGCCCCAGCATTTT

d_gene: TRBD2
abundance: once
v_gene: TRBV3-1/TRBV3-2
j_gene: TRBJ2-1
CDR3aa: CASSPGGLAGAESSYNEQFF
CDR3nt: TGTGCCAGCAGCCCCGGGGGACTAGCGGGAGCCGAGAGCTCCTACAATGAGCAGTTCTTC

d_gene: TRBD1
abundance: few
v_gene: TRBV15
j_gene: TRBJ1-4
CDR3aa: CATSRLTGGKGEKLFF
CDR3nt: TGTGCCACCAGCCGGCTCACAGGGGGCAAGGGTGAAAAACTGTTTTTT

d_gene: .
abundance: .
v_gene: TRBV7-8
j_gene: TRBJ2-7
CDR3aa: CASSPEARGTYEQYF
CDR3nt: TGTGCCAGCAGTCCCGAGGCGCGGGGTACCTACGAGCAGTACTTC

d_gene: .
abundance: .
v_gene: TRBV5-5
j_gene: TRBJ1-1
CDR3aa: CASSGEGWTNTEAFF
CDR3nt: TGTGCCAGCAGCGGGGAGGGGTGGACGAACACTGAAGCTTTCTTT

d_gene: TRBD2
abundance: .
v_gene: TRBV4-3
j_gene: TRBJ2-5
CDR3aa: CASSHRAGGPYF
CDR3nt: TGCGCCAGCAGCCACCGAGCGGGAGGGCCGTACTTC

d_gene: .
abundance: .
v_gene: TRBV4-2
j_gene: TRBJ2-2
CDR3aa: CASSQSRAGELFF
CDR3nt: TGTGCCAGCAGCCAATCGAGGGCCGGGGAGCTGTTTTTT

d_gene: TRBD2
abundance: .
v_gene: TRBV2
j_gene: TRBJ2-3
CDR3aa: CASRSSGRSDTQYF
CDR3nt: TGTGCCAGCAGATCTAGCGGGAGGTCAGATACGCAGTATTTT

d_gene: TRBD1
abundance: .
v_gene: TRBV6-5
j_gene: TRBJ2-1
CDR3aa: CASSRDRSSYNEQFF
CDR3nt: TGTGCCAGCAGTCGGGACAGGTCCTCCTACAATGAGCAGTTCTTC

d_gene: .
abundance: .
v_gene: TRBV11-2
j_gene: TRBJ1-2
CDR3aa: CASSPLQITNYGYTF
CDR3nt: TGTGCCAGCAGCCCCTTACAGATTACTAACTATGGCTACACCTTC

d_gene: TRBD1
abundance: .
v_gene: TRBV27
j_gene: TRBJ1-4
CDR3aa: CASSRQGANEKLFF
CDR3nt: TGTGCCAGCAGCCGACAGGGGGCTAATGAAAAACTGTTTTTT

d_gene: .
abundance: .
v_gene: TRBV7-9
j_gene: TRBJ1-2
CDR3aa: CASSVQGSGYTF
CDR3nt: TGTGCCAGCAGCGTACAGGGTTCTGGCTACACCTTC

d_gene: TRBD2
abundance: .
v_gene: TRBV4-3
j_gene: TRBJ2-1
CDR3aa: CASSQAPGGATGNEQFF
CDR3nt: TGCGCCAGCAGCCAAGCTCCGGGGGGGGCCACGGGTAATGAGCAGTTCTTC

d_gene: TRBD1
abundance: .
v_gene: TRBV19
j_gene: TRBJ1-6
CDR3aa: CASSIAPGQGSSPLHF
CDR3nt: TGTGCCAGTAGTATAGCCCCCGGACAGGGGAGTTCACCCCTCCACTTT

d_gene: TRBD1
abundance: .
v_gene: TRBV5-1
j_gene: TRBJ1-1
CDR3aa: CASSTRTGNTEAFF
CDR3nt: TGCGCCAGCAGCACTCGGACAGGGAACACTGAAGCTTTCTTT

d_gene: TRBD2
abundance: .
v_gene: TRBV28
j_gene: TRBJ2-1
CDR3aa: CASSSLAGGEQFF
CDR3nt: TGTGCCAGCAGTTCTCTAGCGGGAGGTGAGCAGTTCTTC

d_gene: .
abundance: .
v_gene: TRBV5-5
j_gene: TRBJ1-1
CDR3aa: CASSQYSRGWTEAFF
CDR3nt: TGTGCCAGCAGCCAATACAGCAGGGGATGGACTGAAGCTTTCTTT

d_gene: .
abundance: .
v_gene: TRBV15
j_gene: TRBJ2-7
CDR3aa: CATSRDRVEQYF
CDR3nt: TGTGCCACCAGCAGAGATCGTGTCGAGCAGTACTTC

d_gene: TRBD2
abundance: .
v_gene: TRBV3-1/TRBV3-2
j_gene: TRBJ2-3
CDR3aa: CASSQALLAGTDTQYF
CDR3nt: TGTGCCAGCAGCCAAGCACTTCTAGCGGGCACAGATACGCAGTATTTT

d_gene: TRBD1
abundance: few
v_gene: TRBV5-1
j_gene: TRBJ1-1
CDR3aa: CASSLWGTGGNTEAFF
CDR3nt: TGCGCCAGCAGCTTGTGGGGGACAGGGGGCAACACTGAAGCTTTCTTT

d_gene: .
abundance: .
v_gene: TRBV5-6
j_gene: TRBJ2-7
CDR3aa: CASSLRGYEQYF
CDR3nt: TGTGCCAGCAGCTTGCGCGGATACGAGCAGTACTTC

d_gene: TRBD2
abundance: .
v_gene: TRBV14
j_gene: TRBJ2-2
CDR3aa: CASSSRLAVNTGELFF
CDR3nt: TGTGCCAGCAGTTCCCGACTAGCGGTGAACACCGGGGAGCTGTTTTTT

d_gene: TRBD1
abundance: .
v_gene: TRBV15
j_gene: TRBJ2-7
CDR3aa: CATSPTGTGTYEQYF
CDR3nt: TGTGCCACCAGCCCAACCGGGACAGGGACCTACGAGCAGTACTTC

d_gene: TRBD2
abundance: few
v_gene: TRBV6-2/TRBV6-3
j_gene: TRBJ2-3
CDR3aa: CASSYLGLAGTDTQYF
CDR3nt: TGTGCCAGCAGTTACCTCGGACTAGCCGGCACAGATACGCAGTATTTT

d_gene: TRBD1
abundance: .
v_gene: TRBV6-5
j_gene: TRBJ2-5
CDR3aa: CASSLDRGRETQYF
CDR3nt: TGTGCCAGCAGTTTGGACAGGGGGCGGGAGACCCAGTACTTC

d_gene: .
abundance: .
v_gene: TRBV3-1/TRBV3-2
j_gene: TRBJ2-2
CDR3aa: CASSQMLANTGELFF
CDR3nt: TGTGCCAGCAGCCAAATGTTAGCGAACACCGGGGAGCTGTTTTTT

d_gene: .
abundance: .
v_gene: TRBV9
j_gene: TRBJ1-6
CDR3aa: CASSVRRENSPLHF
CDR3nt: TGTGCCAGCAGCGTTCGGAGAGAAAATTCACCCCTCCACTTT

d_gene: TRBD2
abundance: few
v_gene: TRBV28
j_gene: TRBJ2-7
CDR3aa: CASSLPGGSSYEQYF
CDR3nt: TGTGCCAGCAGCCTCCCGGGCGGGAGTAGCTACGAGCAGTACTTC

d_gene: TRBD1
abundance: once
v_gene: TRBV5-1
j_gene: TRBJ2-7
CDR3aa: CASSLRGPSVPFYEQYF
CDR3nt: TGCGCCAGCAGCCTCAGGGGGCCTTCCGTACCTTTCTACGAGCAGTACTTC

d_gene: TRBD1
abundance: .
v_gene: TRBV25-1
j_gene: TRBJ1-2
CDR3aa: CASSVGQTKGYTF
CDR3nt: TGTGCCAGCAGTGTGGGACAGACGAAAGGCTACACCTTC

d_gene: .
abundance: .
v_gene: TRBV7-2
j_gene: TRBJ2-7
CDR3aa: CASSPQGNEQYF
CDR3nt: TGTGCCAGCAGCCCTCAGGGGAACGAGCAGTACTTC

d_gene: .
abundance: .
v_gene: TRBV11-2
j_gene: TRBJ2-7
CDR3aa: CASSFLEEQYF
CDR3nt: TGTGCCAGCAGCTTTTTGGAGGAGCAGTACTTC

d_gene: .
abundance: .
v_gene: TRBV21-1
j_gene: TRBJ1-2
CDR3aa: CASSKCGQVGGYTF
CDR3nt: TGTGCCAGCAGCAAATGCGGGCAAGTAGGAGGCTACACCTTC

d_gene: .
abundance: .
v_gene: TRBV15
j_gene: TRBJ1-5
CDR3aa: CATSSQKIRAQHF
CDR3nt: TGTGCCACCAGCAGCCAGAAGATCAGGGCCCAGCATTTT

d_gene: TRBD1
abundance: .
v_gene: TRBV7-8
j_gene: TRBJ1-5
CDR3aa: CASSHGQGAGQPQHF
CDR3nt: TGTGCCAGCAGCCATGGACAGGGAGCCGGTCAGCCCCAGCATTTT

d_gene: .
abundance: .
v_gene: TRBV5-4
j_gene: TRBJ1-2
CDR3aa: CASSQYSYYGYTF
CDR3nt: TGTGCCAGCAGCCAATACAGCTACTATGGCTACACCTTC

d_gene: .
abundance: .
v_gene: TRBV19
j_gene: TRBJ1-2
CDR3aa: CASSRLGGYTF
CDR3nt: TGTGCCAGTAGCAGGCTCGGTGGCTACACCTTC

d_gene: TRBD1
abundance: .
v_gene: TRBV27
j_gene: TRBJ1-2
CDR3aa: CASSQTGLYGYTF
CDR3nt: TGTGCCAGCAGTCAGACAGGGCTCTATGGCTACACCTTC